One and the same sample provided the 28 T cell receptor beta chains below, sequenced in a study of CD8 T cells in Susac syndrome. Random hexamers were used to reverse transcribe the RNA input (roughly 0.5 to 1 ug). A single record per CDR3 protein comes from TCRdb applying MiXCR to the immunoSEQ multiplex PCR reads. The data hold 250,000 to 300,000 distinct CDR3 sequences, with over 75% observed a single time. The sequenced sample consisted of CD8+ T cells from PBMCs. The receptors stem from a human donor with multiple sclerosis.

V and J are TRBV27 and TRBJ2-7; D is unclear. The CDR3 consists of 15 residues. CDR1 is MNHEY, CDR2 SMNVEV, per germline (reference sequence). V lost 6 bases and J 0 bases, leaving 15 bases between the germline ends. The CDR3 region is CASSTTIASSYEQYF. The DNA for the CDR3 is TGTGCCAGCAGCACTACAATAGCTAGCTCCTACGAGCAGTACTTC.

This rearrangement joins TRBV6-5 to TRBJ2-2, with 9 bases that match TRBD1. V trimming: 2 bases; J trimming: 1 base; junction bases outside the gene matches: 2. Germline V lookup: CDR1 MNHEY, CDR2 SVGAGI. The CDR3 extends over 16 amino acids. The CDR3 reads CASSYPGQGNTGELFF. The CDR3 coding sequence is TGTGCCAGCAGTTACCCGGGACAGGGGAACACCGGGGAGCTGTTTTTT.

Turning to this clonotype: The junction does not match germline at one end; this may be a read error. This sequence joins TRBV7-3 and TRBJ2-7; 13 bases agree with TRBD2. Per the germline V gene, CDR1 is SGHTA and CDR2 is FQGTGA. CDR3 size: 16 residues. The CDR3 region is CASSVPGGLAGYVQYF. CDR3 nucleotide sequence: TGTGCCAGCAGCGTCCCGGGGGGACTAGCGGGATACGTGCAGTACTTC.

This rearrangement joins TRBV9 to TRBJ1-1; D is unclear. There are 13 residues in the CDR3. Trimming shortened V by 0 bases and J by 3 bases, and 6 bases separated the two germline ends. CDR1 and CDR2 from the germline V gene are SGDLS and YYNGEE. The CDR3 bases are TGTGCCAGCAGCGTAGACAGCTACACTGAAGCTTTCTTT. Amino acid sequence: CASSVDSYTEAFF.

The count of this clonotype is one. This chain connects TRBV29-1 to TRBJ2-1, with TRBD1 matching 10 bases. V trimming: 7 bases; J trimming: 8 bases; junction bases outside the gene matches: 5. The germline gives CDR1 SQVTM, CDR2 ANQGSEA. This CDR3 is built from 12 residues. Written as DNA, the CDR3 is TGCAGCGCCGACAGGGGGCAGGATGAGCAGTTCTTC. Amino acid sequence: CSADRGQDEQFF.

The chain recombines TRBV12-3 or TRBV12-4 with TRBJ1-5; TRBD1 aligns across 7 bases. The CDR3 is 16 amino acids. Unmatched junction bases numbered 7, after V lost 4 bases and J lost 1 base. The CDR3: CASSSGGGGSNQPQHF. DNA for the CDR3: TGTGCCAGCAGTTCTGGGGGAGGGGGCAGCAATCAGCCCCAGCATTTT.

The V and J genes are TRBV27 and TRBJ1-2; TRBD1 matches at 7 bases. The CDR3 consists of 14 residues. V shed 3 bases, J shed 0 bases, and the junction held 1 base outside the gene matches. From germline, CDR1 is MNHEY and CDR2 SMNVEV (reference sequence). The CDR3 region is CASSFDRANYGYTF. The CDR3 DNA reads TGTGCCAGCAGTTTTGACAGGGCTAACTATGGCTACACCTTC.

This chain joins TRBV12-3 or TRBV12-4 and TRBJ1-6; D gene unclear. Trimming removed 1 base from V and 6 bases from J, with 7 bases in between. The CDR3 loop spans 14 amino acids. CDR3 loop: CASSLGSANSPLHF. CDR3 DNA sequence: TGTGCCAGCAGTTTAGGCAGCGCTAATTCACCCCTCCACTTT.

This chain connects TRBV12-3 or TRBV12-4 to TRBJ2-7; D is ambiguous. Trimming shortened V by 3 bases and J by 6 bases, and 9 bases separated the two germline ends. The CDR3 covers 12 residues. The CDR3, as DNA: TGTGCCAGCAGTTTTGGATGGGTCGAGCAGTACTTC. It is translated as CASSFGWVEQYF.

The chain couples TRBV7-3 to TRBJ2-1, with 9 nucleotides matching TRBD2. Germline-derived CDR1 and CDR2 are SGHTA and FQGTGA. The CDR3 consists of 16 residues. V lost 2 bases, J lost 6 bases, and 8 bases stayed unmatched. The CDR3 is CASSLGMTSGINEQFF. The CDR3 DNA follows: TGTGCCAGCAGCTTAGGTATGACTAGCGGAATCAATGAGCAGTTCTTC.

The chain links TRBV15 to TRBJ1-5; 11 nucleotides agree with TRBD1. The CDR3 spans 15 residues. V lost 3 bases and J lost 3; bases outside the gene matches: 1. CDR1 and CDR2 from the germline V gene are LNHNV and YYDKDF (reference sequence). CDR3 sequence: CATSRDRGPNQPQHF. Written as DNA, the CDR3 is TGTGCCACCAGCAGGGACAGGGGGCCCAATCAGCCCCAGCATTTT.

CDR3 residues: CASRLGASGNTIYF. The CDR3 region has the DNA TGTGCCAGCAGACTGGGGGCGTCTGGAAACACCATATATTTT. The chain employs TRBV2 and TRBJ1-3; tentative D call: TRBD1 (6 bases). The CDR3 totals 14 residues. Trimming stripped 6 bases from V and 1 base from J, with 10 bases between. Germline V lookup: CDR1 SNHLY, CDR2 FYNNEI. The full variable domain, completed using reference TRBV2 and TRBJ1-3, is EPEVTQTPSHQVTQMGQEVILRCVPISNHLYFYWYRQILGQKVEFLVSFYNNEISEKSEIFDDQFSVERPDGSNFTLKIRSTKLEDSAMYFCASRLGASGNTIYFGEGSWLTVV.

This chain uses TRBV7-9 with TRBJ2-1; TRBD2 agrees at 11 bases. Germline-derived CDR1 and CDR2 are SEHNR and FQNEAQ (reference sequence). The trim removed 0 bases at V and 8 bases at J, leaving 6 bases unmatched. The CDR3 consists of 16 residues. The CDR3 region has the DNA TGTGCCAGCAGCTTAGCGTTAGGGACTAGCGGCTATGAGCAGTTCTTC. Translated, it gives CASSLALGTSGYEQFF. The variable domain in full, completed from reference TRBV7-9 and TRBJ2-1, reads DTGVSQNPRHKITKRGQNVTFRCDPISEHNRLYWYRQTLGQGPEFLTYFQNEAQLEKSRLLSDRFSAERPKGSFSTLEIQRTEQGDSAMYLCASSLALGTSGYEQFFGPGTRLTVL.

The chain has TRBV3-1 and TRBJ1-2, with D uncertain. In germline, CDR1 is LGHDT, CDR2 YNNKEL (reference sequence). The V gene lost 4 bases and the J gene lost 2 bases, with 17 bases spanning the gap. This CDR3 is 16 amino acids long. CDR3 sequence (DNA): TGTGCCAGCAGCCGCGGCGGAGGGCTCCCAAACTATGGCTACACCTTC. It specifies CASSRGGGLPNYGYTF.

The gene calls are TRBV12-3 or TRBV12-4 and TRBJ2-2; possible D gene TRBD2, 6 bases. Trimming shortened V by 4 bases and J by 1 base, and 16 bases separated the two germline ends. The CDR3 spans 17 residues. CDR3: CASSYRGGSQNTGELFF. The CDR3 DNA is TGTGCCAGCAGTTACCGTGGGGGGTCCCAGAACACCGGGGAGCTGTTTTTT.

The chain couples TRBV4-2 to TRBJ2-7; D is unresolved. The CDR3 sequence is 13 residues long. V was shortened by 0 bases and J by 2 bases, with 5 bases between the two germline ends. Germline V gives CDR1 LGHNA, CDR2 YNFKEQ. CDR3 region: CASSQEAPYEQYF. The DNA of the CDR3 is TGTGCCAGCAGCCAAGAGGCGCCCTACGAGCAGTACTTC.

The chain carries TRBV10-3 and TRBJ2-1; 7 positions match TRBD2. The CDR3 runs to 17 residues. The germline V gene encodes CDR1 ENHRY and CDR2 SYGVKD. V trimming: 3 bases; J trimming: 2 bases; junction bases outside the gene matches: 10. In DNA, the CDR3 is TGTGCCATCAGTGACCCCCCGGGAGGAGGCACCTACAATGAGCAGTTCTTC. It yields the protein CAISDPPGGGTYNEQFF.

The CDR3 loop is CASHPAGDPYEQYF. The CDR3 DNA reads as TGTGCCTCCCACCCGGCAGGGGACCCCTACGAGCAGTACTTC. This sequence joins TRBV30 and TRBJ2-7; possibly TRBD1 for D (6 bases). Germline assignment: CDR1 GTSNPN and CDR2 SVGIG (reference sequence). The CDR3 spans 14 residues. V was clipped by 7 bases and J by 2 bases, with 18 bases between them.

The chain links TRBV7-8 to TRBJ1-1; D call uncertain. Germline V gives CDR1 SGHVS, CDR2 FQNEAQ. There are 14 residues in the CDR3. V was trimmed by 2 bases and J by 0 bases, leaving 7 bases between them. The CDR3 spells CASSLRRMNTEAFF. The CDR3 coding sequence is TGTGCCAGCAGCTTAAGACGGATGAACACTGAAGCTTTCTTT.

This chain joins TRBV3-1 and TRBJ2-3, with D unresolved. The CDR3 is made up of 15 amino acids. Between the trimmed V and J ends, which lost 4 bases and 1 base, there was a span of 12 bases. Germline-derived CDR1 and CDR2 are LGHDT and YNNKEL (reference sequence). The DNA for the CDR3 is TGTGCCAGCAGCCCAGACTTCTTCGGCACAGATACGCAGTATTTT. Translated: CASSPDFFGTDTQYF.

The chain uses TRBV19 and TRBJ2-2; D may be TRBD1 (6 bases). Germline V CDR1 and CDR2: LNHDA, SQIVND (reference sequence). This CDR3 comprises 15 residues. Trimming took off 10 bases at V and 1 base at J, with 16 bases between the two ends. CDR3 nucleotides: TGTGCCACCTCCCCGGGGACACTGAACACCGGGGAGCTGTTTTTT. Protein sequence: CATSPGTLNTGELFF.

J is TRBJ2-3 and V is TRBV5-4; 11 bases fit TRBD2. V lost 1 base and J lost 1; bases outside the gene matches: 5. Germline CDR1 SGHNT, CDR2 YYREEE (reference sequence). The CDR3 runs to 17 residues. CDR3 protein: CASSLSLAGVGTDTQYF. The DNA for the CDR3 is TGTGCCAGCAGCTTGTCACTAGCGGGGGTCGGCACAGATACGCAGTATTTT.

This chain joins TRBV6-2 or TRBV6-3 and TRBJ2-7, with no clear D. CDR1 is MNHEY and CDR2 is SVGEGT in the germline V gene. The CDR3 loop spans 12 amino acids. V lost 4 bases and J 7 bases, leaving 11 bases between the germline ends. This CDR3 is CASSSTSWEQYF. The CDR3 DNA follows: TGTGCCAGCAGTTCGACATCCTGGGAGCAGTACTTC.

The chain carries TRBV5-1 and TRBJ2-7; D remains ambiguous. The CDR3 has 13 residues. Germline V gene lookup returns CDR1 SGHRS and CDR2 YFSETQ. Trimming took off 4 bases at V and 3 bases at J, with 11 bases between the two ends. CDR3 region: CASSPQWDYEQYF. In DNA form, the CDR3 reads TGCGCCAGCAGCCCGCAGTGGGACTACGAGCAGTACTTC.

The J gene is TRBJ1-1, the V gene TRBV9, with a possible D match to TRBD1 (5 bases). Germline V CDR1 and CDR2: SGDLS, YYNGEE. The germline V and J ends were trimmed by 7 bases and 4 bases, with 11 bases remaining between them. The CDR3 length is 12 residues. The CDR3 region is CASRGLGTEAFF. The CDR3 bases are TGTGCCAGCCGGGGGTTAGGCACTGAAGCTTTCTTT. The full variable domain, rest sourced from reference TRBV9 and TRBJ1-1, is DSGVTQTPKHLITATGQRVTLRCSPRSGDLSVYWYQQSLDQGLQFLIQYYNGEERAKGNILERFSAQQFPDLHSELNLSSLELGDSALYFCASRGLGTEAFFGQGTRLTVV.

Here the CDR3 reads CASSVGQASSYEQYF. CDR3 in DNA: TGTGCCAGCAGCGTGGGGCAGGCAAGCTCCTACGAGCAGTACTTC. The rearrangement joins TRBV9 to TRBJ2-7; tentative D call: TRBD1 (5 bases). Per germline, CDR1 SGDLS and CDR2 YYNGEE. The ends were cut back, 2 bases at V and 0 bases at J, with 12 bases in the middle. CDR3 length: 15 amino acids.

The chain joins TRBV7-6 to TRBJ2-7; weak D call: TRBD1 (6 bases). The germline V gene has CDR1 SGHVS and CDR2 FNYEAQ. V lost 2 bases, J lost 3 bases, and 8 bases lay in between. There are 13 residues in the CDR3. CDR3 bases: TGTGCCAGCAGCTTAATACAGGGCTACGAGCAGTACTTC. This sequence encodes CASSLIQGYEQYF.

This rearrangement joins TRBV6-2 or TRBV6-3 to TRBJ2-7; 9 bases map to TRBD2. The CDR3 has 15 residues. Germline trimming cut 6 bases from V and 3 bases from J; bases unmatched to any gene: 9. The germline V gene encodes CDR1 MNHEY and CDR2 SVGEGT. CDR3 region: CASSHAGTSFYEQYF. DNA for the CDR3: TGTGCCAGCAGCCACGCCGGGACTAGCTTCTACGAGCAGTACTTC.